One and the same sample provided the 12 T cell receptor beta chains below, sequenced in a study of shared clonotypes between healthy human individuals. Libraries were prepared by immunoSEQ multiplex PCR; TCRdb keeps only in-frame clonotypes and omits some of them. The sample carries roughly 1.5 million clones, about 98% recorded once. Source material: naive CD4+ T cells sorted from blood. The subset denotes: CD45RA+ positively selected. These TCRs come from a man younger than 45 in good health.

The chain joins TRBV25-1 to TRBJ2-7; D is unresolved. Germline loops: CDR1 MGHDK, CDR2 SYGVNS. V lost 3 bases and J 5 bases, leaving 14 bases between the germline ends. The CDR3 runs to 14 residues. CDR3 coding DNA: TGTGCCAGCAGTGATATCCCTAGGACCCACGAGCAGTACTTC. This codes for CASSDIPRTHEQYF.

This clone was found once. The gene calls are TRBV7-9 and TRBJ2-1; a possible D gene is TRBD1 (6 bases). Deletions cut 5 bases from V and 1 base from J, with 15 bases between. The CDR3 length is 16 residues. Germline values: CDR1 SEHNR, CDR2 FQNEAQ (reference sequence). The CDR3 is CASSQRGSLSYNEQFF. In DNA form, the CDR3 reads TGTGCCAGCAGCCAGAGGGGGTCCCTTTCCTACAATGAGCAGTTCTTC.

This chain connects TRBV25-1 to TRBJ1-2; D may be TRBD1 (5 bases). Looked up from germline, CDR1 is MGHDK and CDR2 is SYGVNS. The CDR3 covers 14 residues. Trimming cost V 4 bases and J 5 bases, with 14 bases left between them. The CDR3 loop reads CASSGPGRTYGYTF. In nucleotides, the CDR3 is TGTGCCAGCAGTGGACCGGGACGGACGTATGGCTACACCTTC.

The chain is built from TRBV7-9 and TRBJ2-7; D gene unclear. The CDR3 extends over 13 amino acids. CDR1 and CDR2 (germline): SEHNR, FQNEAQ (reference sequence). V shed 4 bases and J shed 6 bases, with 13 bases lying between them. In DNA form, the CDR3 reads TGTGCCAGCAGCTACCGGAATGGCGGCGAGCAGTACTTC. Its protein is CASSYRNGGEQYF.

A note on this clone: The same CDR3 also results from other DNA sequences found in this sample. This chain joins TRBV27 and TRBJ1-1; TRBD1 matches 8 bases. V lost 5 bases and J lost 0; bases outside the gene matches: 2. Germline values: CDR1 MNHEY, CDR2 SMNVEV (reference sequence). This CDR3 contains 14 residues. The CDR3: CASSHRGMNTEAFF. The CDR3 region has the DNA TGTGCCAGCAGTCACAGGGGGATGAACACTGAAGCTTTCTTT.

The V and J genes are TRBV28 and TRBJ1-5; the D is unclear. Trimming took off 5 bases at V and 0 bases at J, with 17 bases between the two ends. The CDR3 has 17 amino acids. Germline CDR1 reads MDHEN; CDR2 reads SYDVKM. CDR3 bases: TGTGCCAGCAGTCCCTTCCCCGGGAAGAATAGCAATCAGCCCCAGCATTTT. As protein: CASSPFPGKNSNQPQHF.

In the case of this clone: This CDR3 is also generated by other DNA sequences in the sample. This sequence joins TRBV7-7 and TRBJ2-7; 9 nucleotides align to TRBD1. The CDR3 covers 13 residues. The germline CDR1 and CDR2 sequences are SSHAT and FNYEAQ (reference sequence). J was trimmed by 4 bases and V by 5 bases; bases with no gene match: 3. This CDR3 reads CASSPGTGYEQYF. CDR3 nucleotides: TGTGCCAGCAGCCCCGGGACAGGGTACGAGCAGTACTTC.

V usage is TRBV6-6 and J usage is TRBJ1-2; no clear D. Per the germline V gene, CDR1 is MNHNY and CDR2 is SVGAGI (reference sequence). The CDR3 runs to 13 residues. V lost 0 bases, J lost 8 bases, and 10 bases lay in between. As DNA, the CDR3 is TGTGCCAGCAGTTACTCGACGTCGGGCGGCTACACCTTC. It codes for CASSYSTSGGYTF.

The chain is built from TRBV11-3 and TRBJ2-1; D gene unclear. This CDR3 contains 15 residues. Per germline, CDR1 SGHNT and CDR2 YENEEA. Trimming cost V 0 bases and J 9 bases, with 15 bases left between them. CDR3 sequence: CASSLDSPSKSEQFF. DNA of the CDR3: TGTGCCAGCAGCTTAGATAGTCCCTCAAAAAGTGAGCAGTTCTTC.

The V and J genes are TRBV19 and TRBJ1-2; TRBD1 agrees at 7 bases. The CDR3 totals 14 residues. Germline V gene data show CDR1 as LNHDA and CDR2 as SQIVND (reference sequence). The trim removed 6 bases at V and 3 bases at J, leaving 7 bases unmatched. The CDR3 is CASSMTGSDYGYTF. CDR3 in DNA: TGTGCCAGTAGCATGACAGGGTCGGACTATGGCTACACCTTC.

This clone showed up just once. This chain joins TRBV19 and TRBJ2-3; D is possibly TRBD1 or TRBD2 (5 bases each). The germline CDR1 and CDR2 sequences are LNHDA and SQIVND (reference sequence). Trimming removed 5 bases at V and 8 bases at J, with 17 bases between. The CDR3 runs 14 residues. The CDR3 nucleotides are TGTGCCAGTAGTGCCGGGACCAGGCCACGTACGCAGTATTTT. Translated, it gives CASSAGTRPRTQYF.

The V gene is TRBV10-2, the J gene TRBJ1-1, with unresolved D. The CDR3 totals 14 residues. V lost 2 bases and J 3 bases, leaving 10 bases between the germline ends. CDR1 is WSHSY, CDR2 SAAADI, per germline. The CDR3 loop reads CASSEGLWHTEAFF. CDR3 in DNA: TGCGCCAGCAGTGAGGGCCTCTGGCACACTGAAGCTTTCTTT.